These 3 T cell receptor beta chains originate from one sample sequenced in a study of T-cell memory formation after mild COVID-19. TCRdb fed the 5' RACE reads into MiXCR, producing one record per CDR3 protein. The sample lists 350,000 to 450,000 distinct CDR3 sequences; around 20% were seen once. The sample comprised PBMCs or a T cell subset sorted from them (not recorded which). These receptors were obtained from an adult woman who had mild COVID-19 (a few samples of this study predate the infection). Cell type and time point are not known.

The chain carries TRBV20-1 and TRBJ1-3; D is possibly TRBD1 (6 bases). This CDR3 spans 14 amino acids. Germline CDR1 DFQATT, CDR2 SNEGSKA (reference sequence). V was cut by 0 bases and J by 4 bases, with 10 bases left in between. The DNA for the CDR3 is TGCAGTGCTAGAGATACAGGGTCGGGAAACACCATATATTTT. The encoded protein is CSARDTGSGNTIYF.

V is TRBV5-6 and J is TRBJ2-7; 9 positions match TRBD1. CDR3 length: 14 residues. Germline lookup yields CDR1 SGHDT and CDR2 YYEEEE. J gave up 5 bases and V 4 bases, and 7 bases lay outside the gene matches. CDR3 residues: CASSKYRDRDEQYF. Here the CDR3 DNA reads TGTGCCAGCAGCAAGTACCGGGACAGGGACGAGCAGTACTTC.

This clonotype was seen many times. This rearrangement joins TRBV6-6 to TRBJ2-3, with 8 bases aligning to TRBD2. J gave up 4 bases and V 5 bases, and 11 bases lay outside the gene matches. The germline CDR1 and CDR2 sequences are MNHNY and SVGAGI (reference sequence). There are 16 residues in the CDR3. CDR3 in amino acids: CASSAGSGSQADTQYF. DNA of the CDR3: TGTGCCAGCAGTGCTGGCAGCGGGAGTCAGGCAGATACGCAGTATTTT.